These T cell receptor beta chains were read from a single sample in a study of T cell responses to AZD1222 COVID-19 vaccine. Measured with immunoSEQ multiplex PCR; TCRdb has only the in-frame clones, and not every one. The sample has more than 110,000 clones, 92% seen once; the top ten hold about 3%. The sequencing used peripheral blood, collected on day 0 of AZD1222 vaccination. The receptor source for this set is an adult in good health. Both conserved end residues are part of each CDR3. D genes are given only for firm matches. Clone sizes are given selectively: once, few, many, or a class where the clone is expanded.

V gene	J gene	D gene	clone size	CDR3 protein	CDR3 DNA
TRBV14	TRBJ1-1	-	-	CASSLLQWGSYTEAFF	TGTGCCAGCAGCCTACTACAATGGGGCTCTTACACTGAAGCTTTCTTT
TRBV10-3	TRBJ2-5	TRBD2	-	CAISWTSGNVETQYF	TGTGCCATCAGTTGGACTAGCGGGAATGTAGAGACCCAGTACTTC
TRBV4-2	TRBJ2-5	TRBD2	-	CASSSRTSDQTQYF	TGTGCCAGCAGCTCGAGGACTAGCGACCAGACCCAGTACTTC
TRBV28	TRBJ2-7	-	-	CASIGQFYEQYF	TGTGCCAGCATAGGACAGTTCTACGAGCAGTACTTC
TRBV6-2/TRBV6-3	TRBJ2-1	TRBD2	-	CASSYPQTGTSGLLDEQFF	TGTGCCAGCAGTTACCCCCAGACCGGGACTAGCGGCCTGTTGGATGAGCAGTTCTTC
TRBV9	TRBJ1-1	TRBD1	-	CASSVSGQKNTEAFF	TGTGCCAGCAGCGTGTCGGGACAGAAAAATACTGAAGCTTTCTTT
TRBV2	TRBJ1-5	-	-	CASSETPSGNQPQHF	TGTGCCAGCAGTGAGACGCCCAGTGGGAATCAGCCCCAGCATTTT
TRBV7-6	TRBJ2-5	TRBD2	-	CASSRTRSGATQETQYF	TGTGCCAGCAGCCGAACGCGAAGCGGGGCTACCCAAGAGACCCAGTACTTC
TRBV24-1	TRBJ2-2	-	-	CATSDLDTLTGELFF	TGTGCCACCAGTGACCTGGACACCCTCACCGGGGAGCTGTTTTTT
TRBV23-1	TRBJ1-1	TRBD1	-	CASRDPGQLNTEAFF	TGCGCCAGCAGGGACCCGGGACAGTTGAACACTGAAGCTTTCTTT
TRBV11-3	TRBJ2-1	TRBD2	-	CASSGTSAHNEQFF	TGTGCCAGCAGCGGTACTAGCGCACACAATGAGCAGTTCTTC
TRBV7-3	TRBJ2-5	TRBD2	few	CASSFTSGTETQYF	TGTGCCAGCAGCTTTACTAGCGGCACGGAGACCCAGTACTTC
TRBV4-1	TRBJ2-1	TRBD2	-	CASSQAPGLEVTEQFF	TGCGCCAGCAGCCAAGCACCGGGACTAGAGGTTACTGAGCAGTTCTTC
TRBV4-2	TRBJ1-4	-	once	CASSQAGTSKRVEKLFF	TGTGCCAGCAGCCAAGCCGGGACTTCTAAGAGGGTTGAAAAACTGTTTTTT
TRBV30	TRBJ1-4	-	-	CAWAVNEKLFF	TGTGCCTGGGCCGTTAATGAAAAACTGTTTTTT
TRBV5-1	TRBJ1-2	-	-	CASSSQGGDYGYTF	TGCGCCAGCAGCTCCCAGGGAGGGGACTATGGCTACACCTTC
TRBV5-1	TRBJ2-7	-	-	CASSLAPGPYEQYF	TGCGCCAGCAGCTTGGCACCGGGTCCCTACGAGCAGTACTTC
TRBV7-2	TRBJ2-2	-	-	CASSFTYRDTGELFF	TGTGCCAGCAGCTTCACTTACAGGGACACCGGGGAGCTGTTTTTT
TRBV20-1	TRBJ1-5	-	-	CSAQGNQPQHF	TGCAGTGCGCAGGGCAATCAGCCCCAGCATTTT
TRBV30	TRBJ1-2	-	-	CAWRREGSGLGAGYTF	TGTGCCTGGAGAAGGGAGGGTTCGGGCTTGGGCGCTGGCTACACCTTC
TRBV9	TRBJ2-7	-	-	CASEAGFLRYEQYF	TGTGCCTCAGAGGCGGGCTTCCTAAGGTACGAGCAGTACTTC
TRBV5-1	TRBJ2-3	-	-	CASSLLRGSDTQYF	TGCGCCAGCAGCTTGCTACGAGGGTCGGATACGCAGTATTTT
TRBV28	TRBJ1-2	TRBD1	-	CASMVPGQEGGYTF	TGTGCCAGCATGGTTCCGGGACAGGAGGGCGGCTACACCTTC
TRBV5-1	TRBJ2-2	-	-	CASSLAGGANTGELFF	TGCGCCAGCAGCCTTGCTGGAGGGGCGAACACCGGGGAGCTGTTTTTT
TRBV5-6	TRBJ2-4	TRBD1	-	CASSFDRVDIQYF	TGTGCCAGCAGCTTTGACAGGGTTGACATTCAGTACTTC
TRBV2	TRBJ1-1	-	once	CASSDGQWNTEAFF	TGTGCCAGCAGCGACGGACAGTGGAACACTGAAGCTTTCTTT
TRBV7-6	TRBJ2-7	TRBD2	-	CASSLARFSGRSSYEQYF	TGTGCCAGCAGCTTAGCGCGGTTTAGCGGGAGGAGCTCCTACGAGCAGTACTTC
TRBV27	TRBJ2-7	TRBD2	-	CASRPHLSGLAGGYFSYEQYF	TGTGCCAGCAGACCACACCTCTCGGGACTAGCGGGAGGTTATTTCTCCTACGAGCAGTACTTC
TRBV24-1	TRBJ2-2	TRBD1	-	CATSEARTGRANTGELFF	TGTGCCACCAGTGAAGCCAGGACAGGACGCGCGAACACCGGGGAGCTGTTTTTT
TRBV11-3	TRBJ2-2	-	-	CASSLAASTGELFF	TGTGCCAGCAGCTTGGCGGCGTCCACCGGGGAGCTGTTTTTT
TRBV4-2	TRBJ2-7	TRBD2	-	CASSQGLAGALAVYEQYF	TGTGCCAGCAGCCAGGGACTAGCGGGAGCCTTAGCCGTGTACGAGCAGTACTTC
TRBV19	TRBJ2-3	TRBD2	-	CASSYTSGRSGTDTQYF	TGTGCCAGTAGCTACACTAGCGGGAGGTCGGGTACAGATACGCAGTATTTT
TRBV7-9	TRBJ2-5	-	-	CASSRLTTSLETQYF	TGTGCCAGCAGCCGCCTCACGACTAGTTTGGAGACCCAGTACTTC
TRBV5-1	TRBJ1-6	-	-	CASSENSPLHF	TGCGCCAGCAGCGAGAATTCACCCCTCCACTTT
TRBV3-1/TRBV3-2	TRBJ2-6	-	-	CASSPLGGSGANVLTF	TGTGCCAGCAGCCCCTTAGGGGGCTCTGGGGCCAACGTCCTGACTTTC
TRBV9	TRBJ2-2	TRBD2	-	CASSAGGSYTGELFF	TGTGCCAGTTCTGCGGGAGGGTCCTACACCGGGGAGCTGTTTTTT
TRBV2	TRBJ1-1	-	once	CASRRGGTEAFF	TGTGCCAGCAGGAGGGGAGGCACTGAAGCTTTCTTT
TRBV30	TRBJ1-2	-	-	CAWSPGRGVFWAYYGYTF	TGTGCCTGGAGTCCGGGACGGGGAGTTTTCTGGGCTTACTATGGCTACACCTTC
TRBV7-9	TRBJ1-4	-	-	CASSSVRTETLPKREKLFF	TGTGCCAGCAGCTCAGTTAGGACAGAGACCCTTCCCAAGCGGGAAAAACTGTTTTTT
TRBV29-1	TRBJ2-7	-	-	CSVGLLGNEQYF	TGCAGCGTGGGGTTGCTTGGAAACGAGCAGTACTTC
TRBV21-1	TRBJ1-2	-	once	CASSKEGTEDGYTF	TGTGCCAGCAGCAAGGAGGGGACAGAAGATGGCTACACCTTC
TRBV4-1	TRBJ2-1	-	-	CASSQDHGGAYNEQFF	TGCGCCAGCAGCCAAGATCACGGGGGAGCCTACAATGAGCAGTTCTTC